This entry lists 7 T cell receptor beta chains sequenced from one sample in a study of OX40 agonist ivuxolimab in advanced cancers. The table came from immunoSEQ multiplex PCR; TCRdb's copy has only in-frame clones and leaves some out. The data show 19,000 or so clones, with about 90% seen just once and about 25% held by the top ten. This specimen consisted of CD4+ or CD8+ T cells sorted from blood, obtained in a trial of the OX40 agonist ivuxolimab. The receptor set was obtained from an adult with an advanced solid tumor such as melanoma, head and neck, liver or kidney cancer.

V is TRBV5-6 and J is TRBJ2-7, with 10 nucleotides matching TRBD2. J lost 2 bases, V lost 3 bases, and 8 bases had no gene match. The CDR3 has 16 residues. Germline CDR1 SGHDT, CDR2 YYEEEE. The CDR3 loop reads CASSSIGLAVAYEQYF. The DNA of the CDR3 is TGTGCCAGCAGCTCAATAGGACTAGCGGTCGCCTACGAGCAGTACTTC.

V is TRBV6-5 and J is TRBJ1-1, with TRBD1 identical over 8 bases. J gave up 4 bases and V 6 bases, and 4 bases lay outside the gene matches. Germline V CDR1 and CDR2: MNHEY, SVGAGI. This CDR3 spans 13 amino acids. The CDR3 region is CASRVTGGTEAFF. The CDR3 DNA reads TGTGCCAGCAGAGTTACAGGGGGCACTGAAGCTTTCTTT.

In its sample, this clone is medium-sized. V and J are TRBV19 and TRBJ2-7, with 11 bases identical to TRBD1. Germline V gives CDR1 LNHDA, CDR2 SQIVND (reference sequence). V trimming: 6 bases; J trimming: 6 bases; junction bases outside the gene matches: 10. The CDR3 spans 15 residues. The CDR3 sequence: CASSAGTGGTTEQYF. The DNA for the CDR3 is TGTGCCAGTAGCGCCGGGACAGGGGGGACTACCGAGCAGTACTTC.

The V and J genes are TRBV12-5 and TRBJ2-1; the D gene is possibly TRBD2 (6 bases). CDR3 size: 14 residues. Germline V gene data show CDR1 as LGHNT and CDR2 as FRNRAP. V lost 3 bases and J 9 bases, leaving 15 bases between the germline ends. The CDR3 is CASGFPGGRGEQFF. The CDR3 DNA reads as TGTGCTAGTGGTTTCCCCGGGGGTCGGGGTGAGCAGTTCTTC.

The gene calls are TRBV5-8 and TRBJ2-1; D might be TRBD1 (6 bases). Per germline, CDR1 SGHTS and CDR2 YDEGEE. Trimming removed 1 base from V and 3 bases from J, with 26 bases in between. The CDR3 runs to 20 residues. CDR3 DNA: TGTGCCAGCAGCTTGTGGGTACTGGGACACCGGACCTCACACTACAATGAGCAGTTCTTC. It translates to CASSLWVLGHRTSHYNEQFF.

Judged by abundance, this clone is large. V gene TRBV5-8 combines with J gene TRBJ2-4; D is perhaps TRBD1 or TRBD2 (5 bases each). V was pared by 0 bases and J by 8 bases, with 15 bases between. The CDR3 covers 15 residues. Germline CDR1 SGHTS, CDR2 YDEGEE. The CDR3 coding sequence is TGTGCCAGCAGCTTGGCTCCCGGGACCTGGGACATTCAGTACTTC. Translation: CASSLAPGTWDIQYF.

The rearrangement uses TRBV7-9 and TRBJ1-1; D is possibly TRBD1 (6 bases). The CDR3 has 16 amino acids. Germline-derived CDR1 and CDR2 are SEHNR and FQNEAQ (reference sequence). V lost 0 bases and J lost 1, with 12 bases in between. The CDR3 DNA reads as TGTGCCAGCAGCTTAGCGCTGGGGACACCGAACACTGAAGCTTTCTTT. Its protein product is CASSLALGTPNTEAFF.